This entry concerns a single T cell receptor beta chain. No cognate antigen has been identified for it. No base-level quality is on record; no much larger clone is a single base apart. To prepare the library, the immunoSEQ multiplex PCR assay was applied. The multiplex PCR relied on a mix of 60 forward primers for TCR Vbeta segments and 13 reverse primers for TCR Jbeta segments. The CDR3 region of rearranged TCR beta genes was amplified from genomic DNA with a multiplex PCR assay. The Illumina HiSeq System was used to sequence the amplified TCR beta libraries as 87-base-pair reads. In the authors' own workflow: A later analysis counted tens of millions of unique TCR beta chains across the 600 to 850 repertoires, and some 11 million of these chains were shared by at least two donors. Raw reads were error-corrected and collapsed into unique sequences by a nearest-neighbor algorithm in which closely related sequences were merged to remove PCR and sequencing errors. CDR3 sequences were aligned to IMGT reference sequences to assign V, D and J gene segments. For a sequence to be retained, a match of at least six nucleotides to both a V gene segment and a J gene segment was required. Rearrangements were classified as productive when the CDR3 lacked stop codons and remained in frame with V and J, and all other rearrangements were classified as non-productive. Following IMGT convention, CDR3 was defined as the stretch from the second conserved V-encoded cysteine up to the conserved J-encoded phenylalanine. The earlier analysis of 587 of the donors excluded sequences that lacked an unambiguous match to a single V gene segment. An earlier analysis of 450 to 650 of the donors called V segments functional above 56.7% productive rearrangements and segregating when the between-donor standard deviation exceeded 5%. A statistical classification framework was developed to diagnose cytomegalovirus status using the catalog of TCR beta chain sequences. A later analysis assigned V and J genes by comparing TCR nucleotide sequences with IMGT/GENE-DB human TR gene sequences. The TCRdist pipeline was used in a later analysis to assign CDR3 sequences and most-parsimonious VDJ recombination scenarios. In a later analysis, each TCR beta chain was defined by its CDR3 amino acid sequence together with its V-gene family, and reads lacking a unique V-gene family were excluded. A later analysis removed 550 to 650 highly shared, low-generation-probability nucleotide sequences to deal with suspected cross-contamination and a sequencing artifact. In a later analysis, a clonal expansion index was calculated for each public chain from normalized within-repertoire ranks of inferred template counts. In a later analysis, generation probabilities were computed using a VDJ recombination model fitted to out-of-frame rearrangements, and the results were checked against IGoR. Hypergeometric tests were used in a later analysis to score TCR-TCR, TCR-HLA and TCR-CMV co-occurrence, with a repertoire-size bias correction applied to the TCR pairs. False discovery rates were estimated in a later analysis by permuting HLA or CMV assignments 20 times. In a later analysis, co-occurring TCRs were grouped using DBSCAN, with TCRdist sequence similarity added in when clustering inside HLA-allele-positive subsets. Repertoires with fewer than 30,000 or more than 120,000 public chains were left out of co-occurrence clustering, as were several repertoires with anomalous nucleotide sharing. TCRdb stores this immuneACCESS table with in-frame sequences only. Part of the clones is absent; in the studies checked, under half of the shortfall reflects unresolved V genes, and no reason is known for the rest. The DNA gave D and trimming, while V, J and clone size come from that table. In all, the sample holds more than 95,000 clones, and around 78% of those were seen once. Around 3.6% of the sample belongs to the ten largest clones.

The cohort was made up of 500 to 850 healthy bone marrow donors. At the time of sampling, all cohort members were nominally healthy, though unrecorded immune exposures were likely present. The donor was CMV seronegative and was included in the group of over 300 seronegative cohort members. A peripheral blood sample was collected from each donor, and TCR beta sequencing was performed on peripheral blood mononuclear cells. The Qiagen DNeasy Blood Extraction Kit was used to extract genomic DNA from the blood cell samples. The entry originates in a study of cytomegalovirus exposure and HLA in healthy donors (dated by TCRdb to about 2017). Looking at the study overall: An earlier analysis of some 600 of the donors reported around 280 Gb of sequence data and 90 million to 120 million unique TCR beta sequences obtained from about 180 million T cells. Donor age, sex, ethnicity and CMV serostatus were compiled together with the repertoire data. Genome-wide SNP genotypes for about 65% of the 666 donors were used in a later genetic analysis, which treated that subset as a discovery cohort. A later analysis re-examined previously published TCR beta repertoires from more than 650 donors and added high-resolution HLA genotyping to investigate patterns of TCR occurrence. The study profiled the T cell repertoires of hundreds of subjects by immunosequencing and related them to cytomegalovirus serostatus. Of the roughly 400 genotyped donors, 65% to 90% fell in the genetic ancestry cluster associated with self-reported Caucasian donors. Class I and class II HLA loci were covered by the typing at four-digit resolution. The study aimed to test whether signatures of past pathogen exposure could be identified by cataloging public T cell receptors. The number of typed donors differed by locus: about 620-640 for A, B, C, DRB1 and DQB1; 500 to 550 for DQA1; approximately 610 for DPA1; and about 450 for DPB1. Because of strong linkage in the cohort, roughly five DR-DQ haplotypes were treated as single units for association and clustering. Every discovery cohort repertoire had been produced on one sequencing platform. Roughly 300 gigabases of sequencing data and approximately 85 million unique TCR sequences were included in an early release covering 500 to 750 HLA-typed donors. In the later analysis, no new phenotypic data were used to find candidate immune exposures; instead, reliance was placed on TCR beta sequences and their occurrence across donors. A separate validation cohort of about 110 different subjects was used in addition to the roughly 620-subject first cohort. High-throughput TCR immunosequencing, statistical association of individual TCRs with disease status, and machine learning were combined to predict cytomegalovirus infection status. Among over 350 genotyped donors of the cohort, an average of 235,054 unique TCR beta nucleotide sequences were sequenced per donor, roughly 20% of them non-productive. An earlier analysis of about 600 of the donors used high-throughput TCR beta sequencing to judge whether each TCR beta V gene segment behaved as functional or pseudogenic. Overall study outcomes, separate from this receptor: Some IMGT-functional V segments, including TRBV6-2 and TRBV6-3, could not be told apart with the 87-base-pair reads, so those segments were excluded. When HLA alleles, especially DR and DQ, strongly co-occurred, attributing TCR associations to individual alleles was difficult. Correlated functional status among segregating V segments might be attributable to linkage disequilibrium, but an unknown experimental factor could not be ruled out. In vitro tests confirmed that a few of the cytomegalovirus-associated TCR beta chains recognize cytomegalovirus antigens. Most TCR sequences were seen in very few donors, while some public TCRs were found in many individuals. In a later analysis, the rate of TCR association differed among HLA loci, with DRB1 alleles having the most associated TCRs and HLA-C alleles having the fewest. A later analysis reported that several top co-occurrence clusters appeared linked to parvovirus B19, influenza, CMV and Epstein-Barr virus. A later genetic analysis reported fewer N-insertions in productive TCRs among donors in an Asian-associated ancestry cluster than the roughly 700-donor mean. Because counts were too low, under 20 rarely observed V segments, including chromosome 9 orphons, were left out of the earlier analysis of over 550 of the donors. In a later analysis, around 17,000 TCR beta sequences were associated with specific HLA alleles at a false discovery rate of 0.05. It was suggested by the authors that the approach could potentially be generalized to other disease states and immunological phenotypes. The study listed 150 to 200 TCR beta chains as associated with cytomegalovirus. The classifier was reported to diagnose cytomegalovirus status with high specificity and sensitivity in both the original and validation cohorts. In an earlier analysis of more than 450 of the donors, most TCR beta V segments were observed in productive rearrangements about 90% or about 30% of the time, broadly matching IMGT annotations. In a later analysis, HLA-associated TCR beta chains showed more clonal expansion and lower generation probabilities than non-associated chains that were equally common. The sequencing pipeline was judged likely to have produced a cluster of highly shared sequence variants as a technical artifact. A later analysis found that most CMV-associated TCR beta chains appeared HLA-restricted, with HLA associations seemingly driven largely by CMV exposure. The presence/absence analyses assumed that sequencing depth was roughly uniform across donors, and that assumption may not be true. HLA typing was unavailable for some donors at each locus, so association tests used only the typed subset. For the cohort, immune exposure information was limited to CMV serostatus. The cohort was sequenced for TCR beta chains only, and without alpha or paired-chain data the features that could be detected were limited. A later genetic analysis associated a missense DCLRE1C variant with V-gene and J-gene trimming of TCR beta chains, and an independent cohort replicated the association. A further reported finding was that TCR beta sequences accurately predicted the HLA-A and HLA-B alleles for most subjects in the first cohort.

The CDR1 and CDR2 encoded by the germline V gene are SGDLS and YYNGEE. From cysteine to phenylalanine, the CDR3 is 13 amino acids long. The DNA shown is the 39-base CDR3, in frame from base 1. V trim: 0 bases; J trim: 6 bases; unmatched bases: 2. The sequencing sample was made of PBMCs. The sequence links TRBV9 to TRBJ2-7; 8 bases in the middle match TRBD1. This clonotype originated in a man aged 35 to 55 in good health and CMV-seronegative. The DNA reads TGTGCCAGCAGCGTAGGGACAGGGACCGAGCAGTACTTC. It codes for CASSVGTGTEQYF.